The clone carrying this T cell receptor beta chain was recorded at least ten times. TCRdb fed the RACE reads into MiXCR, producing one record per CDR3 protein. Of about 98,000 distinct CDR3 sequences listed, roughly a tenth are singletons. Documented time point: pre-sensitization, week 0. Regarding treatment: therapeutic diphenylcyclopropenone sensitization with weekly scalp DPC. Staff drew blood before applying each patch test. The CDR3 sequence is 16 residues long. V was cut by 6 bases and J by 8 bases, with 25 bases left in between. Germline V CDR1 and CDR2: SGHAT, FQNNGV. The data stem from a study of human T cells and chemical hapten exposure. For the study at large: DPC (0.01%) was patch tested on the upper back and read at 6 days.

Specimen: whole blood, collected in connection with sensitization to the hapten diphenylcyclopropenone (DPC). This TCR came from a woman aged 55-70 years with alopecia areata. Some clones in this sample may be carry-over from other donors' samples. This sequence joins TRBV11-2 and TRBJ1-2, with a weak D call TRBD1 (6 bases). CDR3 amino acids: CASRATLDSGGAGYTF. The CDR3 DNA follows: TGTGCCAGCAGGGCCACCCTCGACTCGGGGGGCGCGGGCTACACCTTC.